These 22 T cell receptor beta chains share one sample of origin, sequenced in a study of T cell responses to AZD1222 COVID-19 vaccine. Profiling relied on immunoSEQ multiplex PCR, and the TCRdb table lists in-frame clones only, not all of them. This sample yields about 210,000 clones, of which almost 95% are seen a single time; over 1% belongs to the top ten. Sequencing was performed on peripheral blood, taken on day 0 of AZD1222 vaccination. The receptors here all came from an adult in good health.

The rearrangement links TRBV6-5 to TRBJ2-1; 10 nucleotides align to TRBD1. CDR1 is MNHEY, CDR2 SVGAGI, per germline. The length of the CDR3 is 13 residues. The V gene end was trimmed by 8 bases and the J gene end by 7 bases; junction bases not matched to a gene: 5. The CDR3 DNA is TGTGCCAGCGGCCGGGACAGGGGTAATGAGCAGTTCTTC. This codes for CASGRDRGNEQFF.

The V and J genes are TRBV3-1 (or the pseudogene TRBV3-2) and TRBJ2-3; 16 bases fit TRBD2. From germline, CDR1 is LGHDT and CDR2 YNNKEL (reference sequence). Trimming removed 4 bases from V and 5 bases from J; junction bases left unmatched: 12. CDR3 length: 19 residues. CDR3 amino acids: CASSPEFPGLAGGRDTQYF. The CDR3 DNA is TGTGCCAGCAGCCCCGAGTTTCCGGGACTAGCGGGGGGGCGAGATACGCAGTATTTT.

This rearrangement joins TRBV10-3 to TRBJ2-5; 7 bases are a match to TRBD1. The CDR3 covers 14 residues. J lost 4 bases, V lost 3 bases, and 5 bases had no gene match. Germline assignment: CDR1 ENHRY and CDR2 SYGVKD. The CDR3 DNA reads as TGTGCCATCAGTGATCCGACAGGGAGAGAGACCCAGTACTTC. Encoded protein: CAISDPTGRETQYF.

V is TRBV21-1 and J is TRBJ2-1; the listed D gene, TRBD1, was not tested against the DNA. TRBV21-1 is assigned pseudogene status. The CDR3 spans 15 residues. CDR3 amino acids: CASTLDREEYNEQFF. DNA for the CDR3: TGTGCCAGTACCCTAGACAGGGAGGAATACAATGAGCAGTTCTTC.

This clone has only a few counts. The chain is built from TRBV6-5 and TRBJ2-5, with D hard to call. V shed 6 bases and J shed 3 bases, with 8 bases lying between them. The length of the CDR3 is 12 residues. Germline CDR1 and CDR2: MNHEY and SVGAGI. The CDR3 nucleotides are TGTGCCAGCAGGGGAAATAAAGAGACCCAGTACTTC. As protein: CASRGNKETQYF.

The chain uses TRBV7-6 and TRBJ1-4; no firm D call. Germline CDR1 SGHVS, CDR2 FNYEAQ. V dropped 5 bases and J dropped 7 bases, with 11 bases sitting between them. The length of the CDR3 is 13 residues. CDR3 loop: CASSLPETEKLFF. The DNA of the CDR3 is TGTGCCAGCAGCCTCCCGGAGACTGAAAAACTGTTTTTT. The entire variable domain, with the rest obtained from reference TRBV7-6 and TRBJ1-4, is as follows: GAGVSQSPRYKVTKRGQDVALRCDPISGHVSLYWYRQALGQGPEFLTYFNYEAQQDKSGLPNDRFSAERPEGSISTLTIQRTEQRDSAMYRCASSLPETEKLFFGSGTQLSVL.

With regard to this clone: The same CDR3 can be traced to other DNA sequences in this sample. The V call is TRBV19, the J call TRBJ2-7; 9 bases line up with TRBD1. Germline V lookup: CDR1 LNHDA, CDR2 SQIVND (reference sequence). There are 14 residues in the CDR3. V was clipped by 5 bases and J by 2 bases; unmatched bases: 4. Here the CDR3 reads CASSLGQGAYEQYF. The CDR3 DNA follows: TGTGCCAGTAGTCTGGGACAGGGAGCCTACGAGCAGTACTTC.

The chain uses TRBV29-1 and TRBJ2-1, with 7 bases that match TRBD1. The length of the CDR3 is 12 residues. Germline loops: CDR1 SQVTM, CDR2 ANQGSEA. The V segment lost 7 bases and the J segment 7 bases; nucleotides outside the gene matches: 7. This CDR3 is CSDRQGRNEQFF. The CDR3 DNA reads TGCAGCGATAGACAGGGCCGGAATGAGCAGTTCTTC.

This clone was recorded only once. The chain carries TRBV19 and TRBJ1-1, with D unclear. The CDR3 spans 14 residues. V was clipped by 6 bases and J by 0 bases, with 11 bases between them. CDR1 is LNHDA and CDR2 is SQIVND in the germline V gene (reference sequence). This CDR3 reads CASRRANLNTEAFF. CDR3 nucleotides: TGTGCCAGTAGGAGGGCCAACCTGAACACTGAAGCTTTCTTT.

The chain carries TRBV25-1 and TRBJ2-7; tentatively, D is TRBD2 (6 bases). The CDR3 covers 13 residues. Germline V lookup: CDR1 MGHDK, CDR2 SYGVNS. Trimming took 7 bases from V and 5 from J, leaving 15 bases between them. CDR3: CASMLAGRDEQYF. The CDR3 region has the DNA TGTGCCAGCATGCTTGCGGGGCGGGACGAGCAGTACTTC.

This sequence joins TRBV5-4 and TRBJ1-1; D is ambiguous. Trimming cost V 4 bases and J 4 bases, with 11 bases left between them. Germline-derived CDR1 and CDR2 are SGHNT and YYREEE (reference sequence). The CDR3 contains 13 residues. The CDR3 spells CASSPPSGTEAFF. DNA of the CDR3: TGTGCCAGCAGCCCCCCCAGTGGCACTGAAGCTTTCTTT.

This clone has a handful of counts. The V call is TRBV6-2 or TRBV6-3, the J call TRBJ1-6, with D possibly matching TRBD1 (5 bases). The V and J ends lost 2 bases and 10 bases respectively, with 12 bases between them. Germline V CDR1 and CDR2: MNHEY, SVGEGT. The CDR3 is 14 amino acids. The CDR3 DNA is TGTGCCAGCAGTTACGGGGCGGCAGGCTCACCCCTCCACTTT. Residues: CASSYGAAGSPLHF.

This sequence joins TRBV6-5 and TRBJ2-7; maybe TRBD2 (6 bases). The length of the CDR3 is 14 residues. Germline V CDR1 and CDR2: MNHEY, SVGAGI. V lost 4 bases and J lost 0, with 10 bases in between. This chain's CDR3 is CASSWAGPSYEQYF. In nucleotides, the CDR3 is TGTGCCAGCAGTTGGGCGGGGCCCTCCTACGAGCAGTACTTC.

CDR3 loop: CASTTGTSGEQYF. CDR3 coding DNA: TGTGCCAGCACCACCGGGACTAGCGGCGAGCAGTACTTC. The rearrangement uses TRBV27 and TRBJ2-7, with 11 nucleotides matching TRBD2. There are 13 residues in the CDR3. With 7 bases clipped from V and 6 bases from J, the junction kept 5 bases outside the gene matches. The germline V gene has CDR1 MNHEY and CDR2 SMNVEV (reference sequence).

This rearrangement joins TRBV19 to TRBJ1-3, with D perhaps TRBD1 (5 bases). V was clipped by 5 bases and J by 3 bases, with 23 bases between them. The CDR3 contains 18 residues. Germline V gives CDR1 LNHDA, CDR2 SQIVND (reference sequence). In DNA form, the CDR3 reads TGTGCCAGTAGTGCTCGAAGGGCAGGGAGCTTCCGTGGAAACACCATATATTTT. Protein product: CASSARRAGSFRGNTIYF.

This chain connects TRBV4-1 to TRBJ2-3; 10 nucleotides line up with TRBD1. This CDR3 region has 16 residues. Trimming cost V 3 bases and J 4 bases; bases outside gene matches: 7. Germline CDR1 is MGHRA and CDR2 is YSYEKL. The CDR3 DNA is TGCGCCAGCAGCCACAACGCCGGACAGGGGGCAGATACGCAGTATTTT. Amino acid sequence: CASSHNAGQGADTQYF.

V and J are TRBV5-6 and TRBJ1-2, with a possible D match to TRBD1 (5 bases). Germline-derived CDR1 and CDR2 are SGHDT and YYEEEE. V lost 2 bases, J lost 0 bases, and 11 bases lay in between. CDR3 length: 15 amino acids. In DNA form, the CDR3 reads TGTGCCAGCAGCTTTTCGGCAGGGTCTAACTATGGCTACACCTTC. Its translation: CASSFSAGSNYGYTF.

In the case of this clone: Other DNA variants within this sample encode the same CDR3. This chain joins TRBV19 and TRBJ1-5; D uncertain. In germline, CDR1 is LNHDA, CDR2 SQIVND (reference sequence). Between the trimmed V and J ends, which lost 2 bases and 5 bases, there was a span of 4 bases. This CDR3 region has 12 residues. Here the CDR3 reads CASSIRDQPQHF. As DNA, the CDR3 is TGTGCCAGTAGTATAAGAGATCAGCCCCAGCATTTT.

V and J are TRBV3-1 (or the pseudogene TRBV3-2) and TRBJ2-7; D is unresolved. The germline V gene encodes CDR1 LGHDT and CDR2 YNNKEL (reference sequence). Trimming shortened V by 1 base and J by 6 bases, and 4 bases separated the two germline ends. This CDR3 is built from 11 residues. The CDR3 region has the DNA TGTGCCAGCAGCCAAGGTGGCGAGCAGTACTTC. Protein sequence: CASSQGGEQYF.

CDR3 residues: CASSDAGYGQPQHF. In DNA form, the CDR3 reads TGTGCCAGCAGTGATGCGGGGTATGGTCAGCCCCAGCATTTT. V gene TRBV25-1 combines with J gene TRBJ1-5; D not resolved. Deletions cut 3 bases from V and 6 bases from J, with 12 bases between. Germline V CDR1 and CDR2: MGHDK, SYGVNS. The CDR3 sequence is 14 residues long.

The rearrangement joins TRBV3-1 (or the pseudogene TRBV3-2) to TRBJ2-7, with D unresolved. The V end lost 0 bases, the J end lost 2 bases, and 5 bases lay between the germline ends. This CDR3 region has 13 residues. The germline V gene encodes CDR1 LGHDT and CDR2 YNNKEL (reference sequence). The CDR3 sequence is CASSQDPAYEQYF. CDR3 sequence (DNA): TGTGCCAGCAGCCAAGATCCGGCCTACGAGCAGTACTTC.

CDR3 bases: TGTGCCAGCAGTTTTGGACAGAGTAATTCACCCCTCCACTTT. It translates to CASSFGQSNSPLHF. The chain employs TRBV6-2 or TRBV6-3 and TRBJ1-6; D is possibly TRBD1 (6 bases). V was clipped by 4 bases and J by 6 bases, with 10 bases between them. Germline loops: CDR1 MNHEY, CDR2 SVGEGT. The CDR3 totals 14 residues.